The clone carrying this T cell receptor beta chain was recorded many times. This sample is part of a study of spatial heterogeneity in lung cancer. Study overall: In the raw reads, each unique TCR and UMI combination was present more than ten times on average.

Stated time point: sample taken at primary tumor resection. Unsorted samples of tumor, nontumor lung or frozen PBMC had their whole RNA sequenced. Unique molecular identifiers tagged every individual TCR cDNA molecule. TCRdb independently ran MiXCR on the 5' RACE reads; one entry per CDR3 protein. The sample records 43,000 or so distinct CDR3 sequences, approximately 7% being singletons. Germline-derived CDR1 and CDR2 are SGHTA and FQGNSA. V shed 3 bases and J shed 4 bases, with 12 bases lying between them. The CDR3 runs to 14 residues. The starting material was PBMCs, obtained at surgery. The TCR sequence derives from a female donor with early-stage non-small cell lung cancer. The chain joins TRBV7-2 to TRBJ2-5; D ambiguous. The CDR3: CASSFDSVRETQYF. In DNA form, the CDR3 reads TGTGCCAGCAGCTTCGACTCGGTACGAGAGACCCAGTACTTC.